The present T cell receptor (beta chain) was sequenced within a study of shared clonotypes between healthy human individuals. Study background: Donors consisted of a couple of women and a few men between 18 and 49.

General study points: Specimens sampled were limited to blood, with tissue repertoires likely differing. Incomplete sequencing of sorted subsets was indicated by rarefaction despite large depth.

Unmatched junction bases numbered 5, after V lost 1 base and J lost 7 bases. This CDR3 region has 15 residues. Germline assignment: CDR1 LNHNV and CDR2 YYDKDF (reference sequence). In regard to this clone: Its antigen is unknown.

Every subset had its genomic DNA shared out evenly among several immunoSEQ plates. TCRdb's copy holds only in-frame clones and misses some; the assay was immunoSEQ multiplex PCR. The sample carries over a million clones, 98% recorded once. The V and J genes are TRBV15 and TRBJ2-2; TRBD2 matches 8 bases. This clonotype originated in a man under 40 in good health. What was sequenced was naive CD4+ T cells sorted from blood. As for subset: CD45RA+ positively selected. The CDR3 reads CATSRGGGPGGELFF. The CDR3 coding sequence is TGTGCCACCAGCAGAGGCGGGGGGCCCGGCGGGGAGCTGTTTTTT.